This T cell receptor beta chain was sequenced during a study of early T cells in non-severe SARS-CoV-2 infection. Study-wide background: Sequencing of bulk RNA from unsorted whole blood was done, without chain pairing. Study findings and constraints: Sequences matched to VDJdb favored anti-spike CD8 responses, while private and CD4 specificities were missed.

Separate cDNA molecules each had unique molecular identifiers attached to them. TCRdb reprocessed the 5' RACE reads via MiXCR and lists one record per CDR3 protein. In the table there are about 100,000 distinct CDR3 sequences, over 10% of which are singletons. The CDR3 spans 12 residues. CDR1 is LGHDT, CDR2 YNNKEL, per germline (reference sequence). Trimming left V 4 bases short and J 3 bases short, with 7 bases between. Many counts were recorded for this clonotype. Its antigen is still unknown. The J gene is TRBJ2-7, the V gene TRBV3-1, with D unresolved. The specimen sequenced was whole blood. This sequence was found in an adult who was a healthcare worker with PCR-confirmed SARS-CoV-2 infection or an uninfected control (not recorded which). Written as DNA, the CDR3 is TGTGCCAGCAGCCGTACGGGCTACGAGCAGTACTTC. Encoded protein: CASSRTGYEQYF.